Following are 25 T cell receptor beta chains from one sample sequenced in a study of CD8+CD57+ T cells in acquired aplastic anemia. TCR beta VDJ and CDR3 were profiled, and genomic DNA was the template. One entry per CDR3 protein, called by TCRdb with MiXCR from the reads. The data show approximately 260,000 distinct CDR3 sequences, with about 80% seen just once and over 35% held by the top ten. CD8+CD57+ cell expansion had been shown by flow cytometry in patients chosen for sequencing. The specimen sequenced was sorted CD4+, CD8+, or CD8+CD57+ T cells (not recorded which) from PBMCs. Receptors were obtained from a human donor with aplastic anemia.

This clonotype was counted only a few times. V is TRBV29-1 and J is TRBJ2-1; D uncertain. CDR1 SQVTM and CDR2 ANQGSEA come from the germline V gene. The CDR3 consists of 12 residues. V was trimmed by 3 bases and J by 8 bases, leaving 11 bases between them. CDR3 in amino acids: CSVDGLVDEQFF. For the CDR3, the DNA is TGCAGCGTTGACGGTCTGGTGGATGAGCAGTTCTTC.

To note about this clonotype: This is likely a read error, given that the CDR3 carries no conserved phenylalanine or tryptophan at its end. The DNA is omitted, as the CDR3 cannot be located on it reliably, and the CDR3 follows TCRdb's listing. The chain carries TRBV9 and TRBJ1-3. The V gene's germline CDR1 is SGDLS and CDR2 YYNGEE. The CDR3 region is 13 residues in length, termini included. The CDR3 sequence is CASSVDQNSYNEY.

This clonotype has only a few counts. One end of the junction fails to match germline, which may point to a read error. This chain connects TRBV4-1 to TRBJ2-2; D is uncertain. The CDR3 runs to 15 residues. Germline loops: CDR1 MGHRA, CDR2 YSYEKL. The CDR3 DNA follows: TGCGCCAGCAGCCAAGATCGTGTGGAAACCGGAGAGCCGTTTTTT. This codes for CASSQDRVETGEPFF.

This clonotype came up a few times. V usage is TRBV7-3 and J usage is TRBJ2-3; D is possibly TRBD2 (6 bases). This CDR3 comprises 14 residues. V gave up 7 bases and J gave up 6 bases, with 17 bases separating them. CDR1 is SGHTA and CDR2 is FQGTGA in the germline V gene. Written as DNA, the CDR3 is TGTGCCAGCACCCTAGCGAGGGTCCCCGATACGCAGTATTTT. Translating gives CASTLARVPDTQYF. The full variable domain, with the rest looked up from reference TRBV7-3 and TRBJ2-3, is GAGVSQTPSNKVTEKGKYVELRCDPISGHTALYWYRQSLGQGPEFLIYFQGTGAADDSGLPNDRFFAVRPEGSVSTLKIQRTERGDSAVYLCASTLARVPDTQYFGPGTRLTVL.

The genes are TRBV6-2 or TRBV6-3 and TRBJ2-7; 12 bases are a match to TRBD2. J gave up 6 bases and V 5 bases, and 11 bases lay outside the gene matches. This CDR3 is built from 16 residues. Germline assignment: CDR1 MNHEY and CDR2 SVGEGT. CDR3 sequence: CASSNGLAGNLAEQYV. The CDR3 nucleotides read TGTGCCAGCAGTAACGGACTAGCGGGGAACCTGGCCGAGCAGTACGTC.

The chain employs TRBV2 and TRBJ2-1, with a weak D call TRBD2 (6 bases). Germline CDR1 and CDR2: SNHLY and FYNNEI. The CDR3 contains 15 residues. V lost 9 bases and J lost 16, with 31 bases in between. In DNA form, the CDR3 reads TGTGCCAGTAGTAGGGTGGGGGGAGCGTACACTGAAGCTTTCTTC. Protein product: CASSRVGGAYTEAFF.

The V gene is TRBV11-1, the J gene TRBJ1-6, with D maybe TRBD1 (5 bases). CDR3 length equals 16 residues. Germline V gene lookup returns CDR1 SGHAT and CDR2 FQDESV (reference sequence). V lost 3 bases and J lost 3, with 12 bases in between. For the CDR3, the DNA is TGTGCCAGCAGCTTGGGGCAGACCGACTATAATTCACCCCTCCACTTT. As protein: CASSLGQTDYNSPLHF.

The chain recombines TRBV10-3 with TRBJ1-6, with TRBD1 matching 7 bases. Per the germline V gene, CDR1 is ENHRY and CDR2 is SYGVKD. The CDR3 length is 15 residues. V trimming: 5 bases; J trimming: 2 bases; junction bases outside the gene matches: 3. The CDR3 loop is CAISRDSPYNSPLHF. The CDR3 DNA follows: TGTGCCATCAGTAGGGACAGCCCCTATAATTCACCCCTCCACTTT.

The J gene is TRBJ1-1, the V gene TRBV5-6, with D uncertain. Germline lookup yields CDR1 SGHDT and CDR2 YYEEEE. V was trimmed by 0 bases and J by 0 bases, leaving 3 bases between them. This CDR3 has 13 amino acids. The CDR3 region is CASSLEMNTEAFF. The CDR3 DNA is TGTGCCAGCAGCTTGGAGATGAACACTGAAGCTTTCTTT.

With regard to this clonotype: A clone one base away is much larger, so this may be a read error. The CDR3 loop reads CATRRQGESEQYV. CDR3 sequence (DNA): TGTGCCACCAGAAGACAGGGCGAGTCCGAGCAGTACGTC. The chain combines TRBV15 with TRBJ2-7; 7 bases are a match to TRBD1. With V trimmed by 6 bases and J by 6 bases, 8 bases remained unmatched. This CDR3 is built from 13 residues. The germline gives CDR1 LNHNV, CDR2 YYDKDF (reference sequence).

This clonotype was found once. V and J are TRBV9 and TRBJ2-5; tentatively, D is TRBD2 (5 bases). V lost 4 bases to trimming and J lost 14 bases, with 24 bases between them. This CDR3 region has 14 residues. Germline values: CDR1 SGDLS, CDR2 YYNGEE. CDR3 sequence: CASSSFNTGELLYF. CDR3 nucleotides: TGTGCCAGCAGCAGTTTTAACACCGGGGAGCTGCTTTACTTC. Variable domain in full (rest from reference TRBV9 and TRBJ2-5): DSGVTQTPKHLITATGQRVTLRCSPRSGDLSVYWYQQSLDQGLQFLIQYYNGEERAKGNILERFSAQQFPDLHSELNLSSLELGDSALYFCASSSFNTGELLYFGPGTRLLVL.

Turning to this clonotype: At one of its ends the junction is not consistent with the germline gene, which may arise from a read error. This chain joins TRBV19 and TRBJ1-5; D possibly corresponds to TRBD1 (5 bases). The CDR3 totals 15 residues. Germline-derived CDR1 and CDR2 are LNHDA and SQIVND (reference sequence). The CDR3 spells CASSIGQLSYNEQFF. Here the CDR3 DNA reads TGTGCCAGTAGTATAGGACAGTTGTCCTACAATGAGCAGTTTTTC.

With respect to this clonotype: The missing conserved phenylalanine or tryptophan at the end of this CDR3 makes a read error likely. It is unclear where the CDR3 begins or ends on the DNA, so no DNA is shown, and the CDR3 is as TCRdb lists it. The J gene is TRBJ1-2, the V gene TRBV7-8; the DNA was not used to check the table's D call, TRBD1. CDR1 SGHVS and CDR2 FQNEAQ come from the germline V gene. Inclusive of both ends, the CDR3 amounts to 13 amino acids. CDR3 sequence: CASSLARGPGTKY.

CDR3: CASSLGDSPYNEQFF. CDR3 DNA sequence: TGTGCCAGCAGCTTGGGGGACAGTCCCTACAATGAGCAGTTCTTC. This rearrangement joins TRBV7-2 to TRBJ2-1; TRBD1 aligns across 7 bases. With V trimmed by 3 bases and J by 2 bases, 4 bases remained unmatched. The germline V gene has CDR1 SGHTA and CDR2 FQGNSA. The CDR3 loop spans 15 amino acids.

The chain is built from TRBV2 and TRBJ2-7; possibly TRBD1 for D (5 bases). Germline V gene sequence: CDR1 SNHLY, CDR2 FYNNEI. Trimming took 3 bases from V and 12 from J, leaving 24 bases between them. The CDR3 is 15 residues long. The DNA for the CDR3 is TGTGCCAGCAGTGAGCCAGGGCCCCTACTCTACATGCGGTACTTC. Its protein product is CASSEPGPLLYMRYF. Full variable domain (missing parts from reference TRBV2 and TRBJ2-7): EPEVTQTPSHQVTQMGQEVILRCVPISNHLYFYWYRQILGQKVEFLVSFYNNEISEKSEIFDDQFSVERPDGSNFTLKIRSTKLEDSAMYFCASSEPGPLLYMRYFGPGTRLTVT.

CDR3 DNA: TGTGCCGTCCTCGTGGATCTGGAGGCCCAGTACTTC. Translating it yields CAVLVDLEAQYF. This chain links TRBV11-3 with TRBJ2-5; D possibly corresponds to TRBD2 (5 bases). Germline V gene sequence: CDR1 SGHNT, CDR2 YENEEA. The CDR3 is 12 amino acids. V gave up 11 bases and J gave up 9 bases, with 19 bases separating them. Complete variable domain (other parts from reference TRBV11-3 and TRBJ2-5): EAGVVQSPRYKIIEKKQPVAFWCNPISGHNTLYWYLQNLGQGPELLIRYENEEAVDDSQLPKDRFSAERLKGVDSTLKIQPAELGDSAVYLCAVLVDLEAQYFGPGTRLLVL.

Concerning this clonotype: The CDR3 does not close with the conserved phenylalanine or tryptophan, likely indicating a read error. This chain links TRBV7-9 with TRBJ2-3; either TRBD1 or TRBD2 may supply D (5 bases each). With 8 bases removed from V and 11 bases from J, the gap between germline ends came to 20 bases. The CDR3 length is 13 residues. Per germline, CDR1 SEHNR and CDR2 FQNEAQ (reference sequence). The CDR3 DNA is TGTGCCAGCGGGGACGCGGGTACATATGGGCAGTATGTC. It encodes CASGDAGTYGQYV.

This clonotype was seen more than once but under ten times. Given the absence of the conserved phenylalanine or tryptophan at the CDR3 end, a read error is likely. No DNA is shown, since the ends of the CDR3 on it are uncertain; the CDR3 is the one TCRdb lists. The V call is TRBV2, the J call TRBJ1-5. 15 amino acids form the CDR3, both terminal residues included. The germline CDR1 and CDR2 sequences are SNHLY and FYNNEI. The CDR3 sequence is CAATRGRADGYTFGS.

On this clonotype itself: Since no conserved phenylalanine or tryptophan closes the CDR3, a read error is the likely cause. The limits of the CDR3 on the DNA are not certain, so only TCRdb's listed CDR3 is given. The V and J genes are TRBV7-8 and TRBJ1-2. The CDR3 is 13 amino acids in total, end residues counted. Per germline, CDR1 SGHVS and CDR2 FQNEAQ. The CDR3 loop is CASSLALAPDTQY.

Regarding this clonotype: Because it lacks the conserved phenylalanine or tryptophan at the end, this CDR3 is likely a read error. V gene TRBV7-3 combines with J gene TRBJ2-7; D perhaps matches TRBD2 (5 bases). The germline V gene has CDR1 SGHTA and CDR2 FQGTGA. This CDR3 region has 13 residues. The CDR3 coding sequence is TGCGCCAGCAGCTTTACCGCGGGCGACGAGCAGTACGAC. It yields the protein CASSFTAGDEQYD.

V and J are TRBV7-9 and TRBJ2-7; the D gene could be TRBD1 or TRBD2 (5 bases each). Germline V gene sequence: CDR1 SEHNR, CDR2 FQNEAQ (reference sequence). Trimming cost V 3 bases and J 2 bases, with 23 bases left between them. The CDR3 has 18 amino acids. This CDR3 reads CASSFQASYGANAYEQYV. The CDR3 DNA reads TGTGCCAGCAGCTTTCAGGCAAGCTACGGGGCCAACGCCTACGAGCAGTACGTC.

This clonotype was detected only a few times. CDR3 DNA: TGTGCCAGCAGCCCTAGCCACTACGGGGCCAACGTCCTGACTTTC. It codes for CASSPSHYGANVLTF. The chain links TRBV7-9 to TRBJ2-6, with a tentative D call TRBD2 (5 bases). This CDR3 is built from 15 residues. V was trimmed by 5 bases and J by 4 bases, leaving 12 bases between them. Germline V CDR1 and CDR2: SEHNR, FQNEAQ (reference sequence).

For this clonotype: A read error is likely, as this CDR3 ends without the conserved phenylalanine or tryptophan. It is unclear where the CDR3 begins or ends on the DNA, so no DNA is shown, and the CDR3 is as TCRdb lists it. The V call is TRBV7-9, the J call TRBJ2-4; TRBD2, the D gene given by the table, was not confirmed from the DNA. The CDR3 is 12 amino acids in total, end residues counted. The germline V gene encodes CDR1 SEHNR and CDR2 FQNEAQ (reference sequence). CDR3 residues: CASSCQRSGGYV.

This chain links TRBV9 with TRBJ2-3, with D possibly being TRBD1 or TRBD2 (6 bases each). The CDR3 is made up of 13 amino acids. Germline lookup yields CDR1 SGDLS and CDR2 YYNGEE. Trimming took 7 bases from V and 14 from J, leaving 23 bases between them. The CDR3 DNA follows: TGTGCCAGCGGGGACGGGGGCACAGGGACTCCGTATTTT. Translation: CASGDGGTGTPYF.

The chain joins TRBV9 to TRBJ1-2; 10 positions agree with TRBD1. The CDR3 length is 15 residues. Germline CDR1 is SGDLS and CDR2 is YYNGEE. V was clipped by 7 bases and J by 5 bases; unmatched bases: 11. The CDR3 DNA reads TGTGCCAGCGGATTGACAGGGGGCGCCGAGTATGGCTACACCTTC. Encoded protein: CASGLTGGAEYGYTF. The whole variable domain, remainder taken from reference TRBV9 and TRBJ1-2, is DSGVTQTPKHLITATGQRVTLRCSPRSGDLSVYWYQQSLDQGLQFLIQYYNGEERAKGNILERFSAQQFPDLHSELNLSSLELGDSALYFCASGLTGGAEYGYTFGSGTRLTVV.